A single sample gave rise to the 22 T cell receptor beta chains below, sequenced in a study of technical replicates of blood from four donors. The data were produced by immunoSEQ multiplex PCR, yet TCRdb's version contains in-frame clones alone and is incomplete. The sample gives under 95,000 clones, about nine tenths of which show up once; 0.37% is in the top ten. Sequenced sample: T cells isolated from PBMCs. These receptor sequences come from a human donor in good health. Some clones in this sample may be carry-over from other donors' samples.

V and J are TRBV29-1 and TRBJ1-2; D remains unclear. CDR1 is SQVTM and CDR2 is ANQGSEA in the germline V gene. CDR3 length: 13 amino acids. Trimming cost V 4 bases and J 3 bases, with 12 bases left between them. The CDR3 DNA follows: TGCAGCGTTGTTCTGGGAGACTACTATGGCTACACCTTC. Its translation: CSVVLGDYYGYTF. The variable domain in full, with the rest retrieved from reference TRBV29-1 and TRBJ1-2, is SAVISQKPSRDICQRGTSLTIQCQVDSQVTMMFWYRQQPGQSLTLIATANQGSEATYESGFVIDKFPISRPNLTFSTLTVSNMSPEDSSIYLCSVVLGDYYGYTFGSGTRLTVV.

The chain uses TRBV5-8 and TRBJ1-1; 11 bases match TRBD1. Germline values: CDR1 SGHTS, CDR2 YDEGEE. The CDR3 consists of 16 residues. The ends lost 5 bases at V and 5 bases at J; junction bases unmatched: 11. The DNA of the CDR3 is TGTGCCAGCAGGAACCCGGGACAGGGGGGAGAGACTGAAGCTTTCTTT. As protein: CASRNPGQGGETEAFF.

The chain links TRBV5-1 to TRBJ2-1; TRBD2 might be the D (6 bases). The V end lost 4 bases, the J end lost 5 bases, and 16 bases lay between the germline ends. Germline values: CDR1 SGHRS, CDR2 YFSETQ. The CDR3 loop spans 15 amino acids. The CDR3 region has the DNA TGCGCCAGCAGCATAACTAGCCCGGAAAACAATGAGCAGTTCTTC. This translates into CASSITSPENNEQFF.

This rearrangement joins TRBV5-6 to TRBJ2-1; 7 positions match TRBD1. The germline V gene encodes CDR1 SGHDT and CDR2 YYEEEE. V trimming: 7 bases; J trimming: 4 bases; junction bases outside the gene matches: 5. The CDR3 has 13 residues. The CDR3 loop is CASDRALYNEQFF. Written as DNA, the CDR3 is TGTGCCAGCGACAGGGCTCTGTACAATGAGCAGTTCTTC.

The genes are TRBV27 and TRBJ2-7; 9 bases fit TRBD1. V lost 5 bases to trimming and J lost 5 bases; unmatched junction nucleotides: 4. The CDR3 consists of 13 residues. Germline V gene lookup returns CDR1 MNHEY and CDR2 SMNVEV (reference sequence). This CDR3 is CASSGQGFHEQYF. The CDR3 nucleotides read TGTGCCAGCAGTGGACAGGGGTTTCACGAGCAGTACTTC.

The rearrangement uses TRBV4-1 and TRBJ2-7; 7 bases align to TRBD2. The CDR3 spans 14 residues. Germline V gene sequence: CDR1 MGHRA, CDR2 YSYEKL. The V gene end was trimmed by 1 base and the J gene end by 4 bases; junction bases not matched to a gene: 4. CDR3 sequence reads: CASSQGGRGYEQYF. CDR3 sequence (DNA): TGCGCCAGCAGCCAAGGCGGGAGAGGGTACGAGCAGTACTTC.

This rearrangement joins TRBV7-9 to TRBJ2-5; D gene unclear. Germline V CDR1 and CDR2: SEHNR, FQNEAQ (reference sequence). The CDR3 is 12 residues long. V dropped 3 bases and J dropped 5 bases, with 7 bases sitting between them. CDR3 in DNA: TGTGCCAGCAGCTTTTTACTTGAGACCCAGTACTTC. Protein: CASSFLLETQYF.

The chain links TRBV5-1 to TRBJ2-5, with 7 bases matching TRBD1. Trimming cost V 0 bases and J 11 bases; bases outside gene matches: 10. This CDR3 is built from 14 residues. Germline values: CDR1 SGHRS, CDR2 YFSETQ. The CDR3 nucleotides read TGCGCCAGCAGCTTGGGAGTAGGGGGCGCATTGCAGTACTTC. This codes for CASSLGVGGALQYF.

For this clone: A read error may produce the germline difference seen at one junction end. The chain carries TRBV6-6 and TRBJ2-7, with 7 bases matching TRBD1. From germline, CDR1 is MNHNY and CDR2 SVGAGI (reference sequence). CDR3 size: 16 residues. DNA of the CDR3: TGTGCCAGCAGTTCCATCGCCCCGGACAGGTACTACGATCAGTACTTC. Translated: CASSSIAPDRYYDQYF.

The chain uses TRBV10-1 and TRBJ1-1; 8 nucleotides match TRBD1. Germline V lookup: CDR1 WNHNN, CDR2 SYGVQD (reference sequence). The CDR3 consists of 15 residues. V lost 2 bases to trimming and J lost 4 bases; unmatched junction nucleotides: 6. In DNA form, the CDR3 reads TGCGCCAGCAGTGAGAGGACAGGGCGCATCACTGAAGCTTTCTTT. Amino acid sequence: CASSERTGRITEAFF.

The V gene is TRBV30, the J gene TRBJ2-1; D is undetermined. Germline lookup yields CDR1 GTSNPN and CDR2 SVGIG (reference sequence). V dropped 2 bases and J dropped 4 bases, with 9 bases sitting between them. The CDR3 contains 13 residues. The chain's CDR3 is CAWSIPGYNEQFF. The CDR3 DNA is TGTGCCTGGAGTATCCCAGGATACAATGAGCAGTTCTTC. The variable domain in full, with the rest retrieved from reference TRBV30 and TRBJ2-1, is SQTIHQWPATLVQPVGSPLSLECTVEGTSNPNLYWYRQAAGRGLQLLFYSVGIGQISSEVPQNLSASRPQDRQFILSSKKLLLSDSGFYLCAWSIPGYNEQFFGPGTRLTVL.

This chain connects TRBV6-5 to TRBJ1-1, with 7 bases fitting TRBD1. Germline V CDR1 and CDR2: MNHEY, SVGAGI. The CDR3 spans 16 residues. Trimming cost V 0 bases and J 4 bases; bases outside gene matches: 8. DNA of the CDR3: TGTGCCAGCAGTTACTCGGAGCACAGGGGAGCCACTGAAGCTTTCTTT. Residues: CASSYSEHRGATEAFF.

J is TRBJ2-3 and V is TRBV28; TRBD2 aligns across 12 bases. Per the germline V gene, CDR1 is MDHEN and CDR2 is SYDVKM. V was pared by 7 bases and J by 7 bases, with 12 bases of the junction left unmatched. The CDR3 is 16 amino acids. In nucleotides, the CDR3 is TGTGCCAGCACCCTAACGGGACTAGCGGGCCTTAATACGCAGTATTTT. Encoded protein: CASTLTGLAGLNTQYF.

For the CDR3, the DNA is TGTGCCAGCAGCCAAGGGGGACTACTCATTTACGAGCAGTACTTC. Protein sequence: CASSQGGLLIYEQYF. This chain uses TRBV11-2 with TRBJ2-7; possible D gene TRBD2, 7 bases. Germline assignment: CDR1 SGHAT and CDR2 FQNNGV. CDR3 size: 15 residues. V shed 5 bases and J shed 4 bases, with 18 bases lying between them.

V is TRBV5-1 and J is TRBJ2-7; TRBD1 is a possible D gene (5 bases). Germline CDR1 reads SGHRS; CDR2 reads YFSETQ. CDR3 size: 13 residues. V lost 2 bases to trimming and J lost 4 bases, with 10 bases between them. CDR3 in amino acids: CASSLGVLYEQYF. DNA of the CDR3: TGCGCCAGCAGCTTAGGGGTCCTGTACGAGCAGTACTTC. The full variable domain, its missing parts supplied by reference TRBV5-1 and TRBJ2-7, is KAGVTQTPRYLIKTRGQQVTLSCSPISGHRSVSWYQQTPGQGLQFLFEYFSETQRNKGNFPGRFSGRQFSNSRSEMNVSTLELGDSALYLCASSLGVLYEQYFGPGTRLTVT.

The chain has TRBV4-1 and TRBJ1-5; D gene uncertain. Germline-derived CDR1 and CDR2 are MGHRA and YSYEKL. The CDR3 length is 16 residues. V lost 2 bases and J 3 bases, leaving 14 bases between the germline ends. The CDR3 region is CASSQPREGDNQPQHF. In DNA form, the CDR3 reads TGCGCCAGCAGCCAACCCCGGGAGGGAGACAATCAGCCCCAGCATTTT.

CDR3 DNA sequence: TGTGCCAGCAGGTGGCAGGGGGTAGGGGAGCTGTTTTTT. It encodes CASRWQGVGELFF. The V call is TRBV27, the J call TRBJ2-2, with 7 bases matching TRBD1. V gave up 6 bases and J gave up 8 bases; unmatched junction bases: 6. The germline gives CDR1 MNHEY, CDR2 SMNVEV (reference sequence). The CDR3 sequence is 13 residues long.

V usage is TRBV7-6 and J usage is TRBJ1-4; D possibly corresponds to TRBD1 (6 bases). Deletions cut 5 bases from V and 11 bases from J, with 15 bases between. This CDR3 has 13 residues. Germline V gene lookup returns CDR1 SGHVS and CDR2 FNYEAQ. Here the CDR3 reads CASSAQGTSKLFF. DNA of the CDR3: TGTGCCAGCAGCGCCCAGGGGACCTCCAAACTGTTTTTT.

This chain joins TRBV6-4 and TRBJ2-6; D may be TRBD1 (6 bases). The length of the CDR3 is 19 residues. Germline V gives CDR1 MRHNA, CDR2 SNTAGT. Trimming took 9 bases from V and 2 from J, leaving 26 bases between them. In nucleotides, the CDR3 is TGTGCCAGTAAAGCCGGGCGCGTTACAGGGTACCCTGGGGCCAACGTCCTGACTTTC. Translated: CASKAGRVTGYPGANVLTF.

The gene calls are TRBV5-1 and TRBJ2-1; D is undetermined. Germline CDR1 and CDR2: SGHRS and YFSETQ. There are 18 residues in the CDR3. V shed 1 base and J shed 0 bases, with 17 bases lying between them. CDR3 in DNA: TGCGCCAGCAGCTTGTTATTCAGCGCCTTAAGCTCCTACAATGAGCAGTTCTTC. Its translation is CASSLLFSALSSYNEQFF.

The V gene is TRBV15, the J gene TRBJ2-7; D remains ambiguous. This CDR3 region has 13 residues. Germline-derived CDR1 and CDR2 are LNHNV and YYDKDF (reference sequence). V was clipped by 3 bases and J by 0 bases, with 6 bases between them. DNA of the CDR3: TGTGCCACCAGCAGCGACACCTCCTACGAGCAGTACTTC. Translation gives CATSSDTSYEQYF.

The chain is built from TRBV30 and TRBJ1-2; D is perhaps TRBD1 (6 bases). The length of the CDR3 is 13 residues. The ends were cut back, 4 bases at V and 1 base at J, with 10 bases in the middle. The germline gives CDR1 GTSNPN, CDR2 SVGIG (reference sequence). The CDR3 loop reads CAWIGQLNYGYTF. CDR3 coding DNA: TGTGCCTGGATTGGACAGCTTAACTATGGCTACACCTTC.